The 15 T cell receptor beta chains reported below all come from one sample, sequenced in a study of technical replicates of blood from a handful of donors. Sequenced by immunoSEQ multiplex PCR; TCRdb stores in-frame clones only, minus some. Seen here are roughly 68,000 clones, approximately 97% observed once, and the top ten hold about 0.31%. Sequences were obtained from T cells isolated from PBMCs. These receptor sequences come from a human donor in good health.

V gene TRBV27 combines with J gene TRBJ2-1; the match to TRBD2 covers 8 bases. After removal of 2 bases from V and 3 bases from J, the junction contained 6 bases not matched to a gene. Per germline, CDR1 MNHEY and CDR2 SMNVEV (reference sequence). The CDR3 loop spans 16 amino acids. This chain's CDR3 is CASSLVPAGVYNEQFF. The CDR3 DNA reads TGTGCCAGCAGTTTAGTGCCAGCGGGAGTCTACAATGAGCAGTTCTTC.

Here the CDR3 DNA reads TGTGCCAGCCAGGGTCAAGAGACCCAGTACTTC. It translates to CASQGQETQYF. V and J are TRBV7-2 and TRBJ2-5; TRBD1 is a possible D gene (5 bases). CDR3 length equals 11 residues. V lost 8 bases to trimming and J lost 2 bases, with 6 bases between them. In germline, CDR1 is SGHTA, CDR2 FQGNSA. The variable domain in full, with the rest retrieved from reference TRBV7-2 and TRBJ2-5, is GAGVSQSPSNKVTEKGKDVELRCDPISGHTALYWYRQSLGQGLEFLIYFQGNSAPDKSGLPSDRFSAERTGGSVSTLTIQRTQQEDSAVYLCASQGQETQYFGPGTRLLVL.

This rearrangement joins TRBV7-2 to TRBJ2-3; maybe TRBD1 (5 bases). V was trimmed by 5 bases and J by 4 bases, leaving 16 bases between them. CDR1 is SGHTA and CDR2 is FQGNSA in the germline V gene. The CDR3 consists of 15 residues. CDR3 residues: CASSIQGTVSDTQYF. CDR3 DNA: TGTGCCAGCAGCATCCAGGGAACAGTATCAGATACGCAGTATTTT.

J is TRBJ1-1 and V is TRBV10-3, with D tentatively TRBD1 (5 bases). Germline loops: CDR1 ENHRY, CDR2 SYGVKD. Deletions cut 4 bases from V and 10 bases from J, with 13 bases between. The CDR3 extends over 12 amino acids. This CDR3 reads CAISGRDSAAFF. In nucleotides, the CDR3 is TGTGCCATCAGTGGAAGGGACTCTGCAGCTTTCTTT.

CDR3 nucleotides: TGTGCCAGCCTTTTGACGGGGAACACTGAAGCTTTCTTT. Its protein product is CASLLTGNTEAFF. The V and J genes are TRBV11-2 and TRBJ1-1; D gene unclear. V lost 8 bases and J lost 1, with 11 bases in between. The CDR3 extends over 13 amino acids. Germline V CDR1 and CDR2: SGHAT, FQNNGV. The complete variable domain, with remaining parts taken from reference TRBV11-2 and TRBJ1-1, reads EAGVAQSPRYKIIEKRQSVAFWCNPISGHATLYWYQQILGQGPKLLIQFQNNGVVDDSQLPKDRFSAERLKGVDSTLKIQPAKLEDSAVYLCASLLTGNTEAFFGQGTRLTVV.

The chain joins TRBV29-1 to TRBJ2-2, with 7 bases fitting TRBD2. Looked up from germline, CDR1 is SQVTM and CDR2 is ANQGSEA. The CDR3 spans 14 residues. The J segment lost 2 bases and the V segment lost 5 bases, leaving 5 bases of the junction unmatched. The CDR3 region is CSVRLADNTGELFF. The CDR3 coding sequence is TGCAGCGTTAGACTAGCTGATAACACCGGGGAGCTGTTTTTT.

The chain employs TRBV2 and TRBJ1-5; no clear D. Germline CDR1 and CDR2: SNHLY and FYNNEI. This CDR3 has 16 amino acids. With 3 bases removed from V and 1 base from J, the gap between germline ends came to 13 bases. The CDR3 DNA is TGTGCCAGCAGTGAGGGCGATCTCACGAGCAATCAGCCCCAGCATTTT. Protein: CASSEGDLTSNQPQHF.

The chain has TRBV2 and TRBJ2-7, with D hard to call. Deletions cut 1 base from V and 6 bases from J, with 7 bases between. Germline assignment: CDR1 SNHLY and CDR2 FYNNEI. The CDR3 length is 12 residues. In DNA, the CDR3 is TGTGCCAGCAGTGAAGGGTTCGGCGAGCAGTACTTC. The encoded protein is CASSEGFGEQYF.

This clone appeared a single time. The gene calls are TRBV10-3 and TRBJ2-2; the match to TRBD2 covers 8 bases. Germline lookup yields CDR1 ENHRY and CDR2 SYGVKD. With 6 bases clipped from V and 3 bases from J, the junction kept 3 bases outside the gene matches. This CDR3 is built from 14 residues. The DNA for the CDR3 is TGTGCCATCAGCAACGGGGGGGACACCGGGGAGCTGTTTTTT. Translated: CAISNGGDTGELFF.

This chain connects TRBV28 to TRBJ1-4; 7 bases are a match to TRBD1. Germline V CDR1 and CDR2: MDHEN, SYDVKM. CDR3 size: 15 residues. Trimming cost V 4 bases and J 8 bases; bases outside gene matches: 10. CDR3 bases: TGTGCCAGCAGTTACTCAGGGGGTAGATGGGAAAAACTGTTTTTT. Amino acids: CASSYSGGRWEKLFF.

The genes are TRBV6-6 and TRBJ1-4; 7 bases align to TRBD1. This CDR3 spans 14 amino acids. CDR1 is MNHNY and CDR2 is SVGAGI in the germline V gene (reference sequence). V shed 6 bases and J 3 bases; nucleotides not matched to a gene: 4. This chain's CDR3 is CASSRGTANEKLFF. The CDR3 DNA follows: TGTGCCAGCAGCCGTGGGACAGCTAATGAAAAACTGTTTTTT.

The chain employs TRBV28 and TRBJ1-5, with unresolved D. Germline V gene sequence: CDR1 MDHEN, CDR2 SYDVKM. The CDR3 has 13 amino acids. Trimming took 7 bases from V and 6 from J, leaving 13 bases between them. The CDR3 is CASTEGTGQPQHF. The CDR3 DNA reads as TGTGCCAGCACCGAGGGTACGGGTCAGCCCCAGCATTTT. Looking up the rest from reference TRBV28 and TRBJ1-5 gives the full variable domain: DVKVTQSSRYLVKRTGEKVFLECVQDMDHENMFWYRQDPGLGLRLIYFSYDVKMKEKGDIPEGYSVSREKKERFSLILESASTNQTSMYLCASTEGTGQPQHFGDGTRLSIL.

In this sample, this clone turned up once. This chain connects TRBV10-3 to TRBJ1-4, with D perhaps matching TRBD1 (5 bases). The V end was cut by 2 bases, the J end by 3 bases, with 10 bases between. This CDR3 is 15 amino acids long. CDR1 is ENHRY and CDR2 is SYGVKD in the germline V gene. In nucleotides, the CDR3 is TGTGCCATCAGTGAGGGGAGGGGAGCTAATGAAAAACTGTTTTTT. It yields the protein CAISEGRGANEKLFF.

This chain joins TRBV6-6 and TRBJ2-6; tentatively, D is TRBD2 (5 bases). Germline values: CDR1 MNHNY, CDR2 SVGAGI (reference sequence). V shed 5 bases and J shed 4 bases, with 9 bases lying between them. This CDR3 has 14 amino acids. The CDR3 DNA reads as TGTGCCAGCAGTGACTACTCCGGGGCCAACGTCCTGACTTTC. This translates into CASSDYSGANVLTF.

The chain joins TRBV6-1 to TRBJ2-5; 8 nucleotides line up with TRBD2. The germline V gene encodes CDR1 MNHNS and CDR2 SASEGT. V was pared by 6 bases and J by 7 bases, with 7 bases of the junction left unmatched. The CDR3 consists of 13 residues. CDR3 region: CASSEGLVVTQYF. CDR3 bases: TGTGCCAGCAGCGAGGGACTAGTGGTGACCCAGTACTTC.